This entry lists 5 T cell receptor beta chains sequenced from one sample in a study of T cells after posttransplantation cyclophosphamide (dated by TCRdb to the mid-2010s). Libraries came from the immunoSEQ multiplex PCR assay. TCRdb's version of the immuneACCESS table is confined to in-frame rearrangements and falls short of the full clone set. An unresolved V gene accounts for under half of the shortfall where checked; the remainder is of unknown origin. This sample comprises some 66,000 clones, around 93% of them detected only once. The top ten constitute about 3% of the sample. The sample taken for sequencing was PBMCs. The receptors were sampled from a woman between 25 and 40 years old in good health and a related stem cell transplant donor.

J is TRBJ2-2 and V is TRBV7-6; TRBD1 might be the D (5 bases). V gave up 3 bases and J gave up 4 bases, with 6 bases separating them. This CDR3 spans 13 amino acids. Germline lookup yields CDR1 SGHVS and CDR2 FNYEAQ. The CDR3 protein is CASSFDSTGELFF. Written as DNA, the CDR3 is TGTGCCAGCAGCTTTGACAGCACCGGGGAGCTGTTTTTT.

This clone was seen a handful of times. Other nucleotide sequences from this sample produce the same CDR3. The V call is TRBV14, the J call TRBJ1-1; D unclear. There are 15 residues in the CDR3. Germline assignment: CDR1 SGHDN and CDR2 FVKESK. Trimming pared 0 bases from V and 6 bases from J, leaving 14 bases between. This CDR3 is CASSQESALLAEAFF. Written as DNA, the CDR3 is TGTGCCAGCAGCCAAGAATCTGCTCTCTTGGCTGAAGCTTTCTTT. The complete variable domain, with remaining parts taken from reference TRBV14 and TRBJ1-1, reads EAGVTQFPSHSVIEKGQTVTLRCDPISGHDNLYWYRRVMGKEIKFLLHFVKESKQDESGMPNNRFLAERTGGTYSTLKVQPAELEDSGVYFCASSQESALLAEAFFGQGTRLTVV.

The J gene is TRBJ2-7, the V gene TRBV18; D possibly uses TRBD1 or TRBD2 (6 bases each). Germline V gives CDR1 KGHSH, CDR2 LQKENI. V was trimmed by 4 bases and J by 4 bases, leaving 20 bases between them. The CDR3 extends over 16 amino acids. The CDR3: CASSRYRAGGLYEQYF. The CDR3 DNA follows: TGTGCCAGCTCACGTTACAGGGCTGGGGGACTTTACGAGCAGTACTTC.

V usage is TRBV10-1 and J usage is TRBJ2-2; 10 bases align to TRBD2. CDR3 size: 14 residues. Germline CDR1 and CDR2: WNHNN and SYGVQD (reference sequence). V was clipped by 10 bases and J by 5 bases; unmatched bases: 7. CDR3 loop: CATSIAGGTGELFF. Here the CDR3 DNA reads TGCGCCACCTCTATAGCGGGGGGAACCGGGGAGCTGTTTTTT.

This clone has only one observation. The chain joins TRBV7-9 to TRBJ2-1; D is uncertain. The CDR3 is 12 amino acids. Trimming stripped 5 bases from V and 6 bases from J, with 8 bases between. The germline V gene encodes CDR1 SEHNR and CDR2 FQNEAQ (reference sequence). CDR3 DNA sequence: TGTGCCAGCAGCCCGGCCCGCAATGAGCAGTTCTTC. Protein: CASSPARNEQFF.